The 6 T cell receptor beta chains listed next were all sequenced from one sample in a study of blood T cell repertoires in COVID-19. Method: immunoSEQ multiplex PCR; TCRdb's copy keeps in-frame clones and lacks some. The data show about 210,000 clones, with about 82% seen just once and 5.6% held by the top ten. Sequencing used PBMCs or T cells enriched from blood (not recorded which). These TCRs come from a man aged 40-49 years with acute COVID-19.

The chain couples TRBV7-8 to TRBJ1-2; no reliable D call. The length of the CDR3 is 17 residues. The germline gives CDR1 SGHVS, CDR2 FQNEAQ. V dropped 4 bases and J dropped 5 bases, with 23 bases sitting between them. The CDR3 loop reads CASSSLRQAQRSYGYTF. DNA for the CDR3: TGTGCCAGCAGCTCCCTAAGACAAGCCCAAAGGTCATATGGCTACACCTTC.

The sample holds one count of this clone. The rearrangement joins TRBV4-3 to TRBJ2-5, with D uncertain. Germline-derived CDR1 and CDR2 are LGHNA and YSLEER. V lost 1 base and J 2 bases, leaving 11 bases between the germline ends. The CDR3 is 15 residues long. CDR3 in amino acids: CASSQVFGGQETQYF. DNA for the CDR3: TGCGCCAGCAGCCAAGTTTTCGGCGGTCAAGAGACCCAGTACTTC.

The V gene is TRBV10-1, the J gene TRBJ2-7, with a possible D match to TRBD2 (6 bases). The ends were cut back, 6 bases at V and 10 bases at J, with 19 bases in the middle. The CDR3 is 13 amino acids. Looked up from germline, CDR1 is WNHNN and CDR2 is SYGVQD (reference sequence). The CDR3 loop reads CASSPIRDGLQYF. CDR3 nucleotide sequence: TGCGCCAGCAGCCCGATCCGGGACGGACTACAGTACTTC.

The CDR3 is CASSQSRQETQYF. For the CDR3, the DNA is TGCGCCAGCAGTCAATCGCGGCAAGAGACCCAGTACTTC. The chain couples TRBV23-1 to TRBJ2-5, with no clear D. TRBV23-1 has ORF status, its function being uncertain. The CDR3 loop spans 13 amino acids. V dropped 0 bases and J dropped 2 bases, with 4 bases sitting between them.

The chain uses TRBV6-2 or TRBV6-3 and TRBJ2-3; 10 positions agree with TRBD1. Germline CDR1 and CDR2: MNHEY and SVGEGT. Trimming at V came to 6 bases and at J to 6 bases, leaving 6 bases not matched to a gene. CDR3 length equals 14 residues. CDR3 DNA sequence: TGTGCCAGCAGCGTCGGGACAGGGGCCGATACGCAGTATTTT. This translates into CASSVGTGADTQYF.

V usage is TRBV6-1 and J usage is TRBJ1-5; D gene ambiguous. The CDR3 extends over 14 amino acids. Trimming left V 3 bases short and J 1 base short, with 7 bases between. Germline V CDR1 and CDR2: MNHNS, SASEGT. The CDR3, as DNA: TGTGCCAGCAGTGAGGTCAGGAGCAATCAGCCCCAGCATTTT. It codes for CASSEVRSNQPQHF.